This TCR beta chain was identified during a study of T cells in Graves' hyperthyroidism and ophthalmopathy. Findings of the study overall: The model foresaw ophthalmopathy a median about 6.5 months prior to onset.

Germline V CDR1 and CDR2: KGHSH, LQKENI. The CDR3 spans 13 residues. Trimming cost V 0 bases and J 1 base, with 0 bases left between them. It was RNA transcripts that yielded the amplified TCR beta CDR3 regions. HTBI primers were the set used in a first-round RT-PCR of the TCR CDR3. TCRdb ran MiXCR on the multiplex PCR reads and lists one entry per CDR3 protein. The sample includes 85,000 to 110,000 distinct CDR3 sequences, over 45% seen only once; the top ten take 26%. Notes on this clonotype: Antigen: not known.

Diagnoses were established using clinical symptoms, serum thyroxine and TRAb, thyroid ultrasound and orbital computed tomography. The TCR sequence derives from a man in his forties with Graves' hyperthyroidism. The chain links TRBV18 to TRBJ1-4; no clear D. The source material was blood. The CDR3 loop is CASSPPTNEKLFF. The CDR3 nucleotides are TGTGCCAGCTCACCACCAACTAATGAAAAACTGTTTTTT.